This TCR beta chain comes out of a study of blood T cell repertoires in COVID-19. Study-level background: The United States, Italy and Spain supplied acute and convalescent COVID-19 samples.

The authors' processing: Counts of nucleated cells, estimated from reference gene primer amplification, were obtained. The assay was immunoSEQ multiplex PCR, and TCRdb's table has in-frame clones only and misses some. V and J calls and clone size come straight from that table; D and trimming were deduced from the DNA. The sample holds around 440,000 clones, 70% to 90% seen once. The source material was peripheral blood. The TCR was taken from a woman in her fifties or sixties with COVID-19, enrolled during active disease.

The CDR3 nucleotides are TGTGCCACCAGTGGGGACACGAACAGGGTGGATGAGCAGTTCTTC. Its protein product is CATSGDTNRVDEQFF. This rearrangement joins TRBV24-1 to TRBJ2-1; weak D call: TRBD1 (6 bases). There are 15 residues in the CDR3. The germline CDR1 and CDR2 sequences are KGHDR and SFDVKD. The germline V and J ends were trimmed by 5 bases and 8 bases, with 18 bases remaining between them.